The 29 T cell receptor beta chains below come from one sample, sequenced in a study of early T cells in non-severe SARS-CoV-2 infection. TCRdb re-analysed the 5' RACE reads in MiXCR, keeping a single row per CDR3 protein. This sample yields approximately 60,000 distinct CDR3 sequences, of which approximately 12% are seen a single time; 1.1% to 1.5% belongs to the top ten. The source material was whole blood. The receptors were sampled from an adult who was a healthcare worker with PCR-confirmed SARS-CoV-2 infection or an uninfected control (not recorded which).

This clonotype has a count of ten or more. Here the CDR3 DNA reads TGTGCCAGCAGCTTAGCGGGGGGAACCCAAGAGACCCAGTACTTC. This gives the protein CASSLAGGTQETQYF. J is TRBJ2-5 and V is TRBV7-9; D may be TRBD2 (6 bases). V was trimmed by 0 bases and J by 1 base, leaving 9 bases between them. CDR1 is SEHNR, CDR2 FQNEAQ, per germline (reference sequence). The CDR3 spans 15 residues.

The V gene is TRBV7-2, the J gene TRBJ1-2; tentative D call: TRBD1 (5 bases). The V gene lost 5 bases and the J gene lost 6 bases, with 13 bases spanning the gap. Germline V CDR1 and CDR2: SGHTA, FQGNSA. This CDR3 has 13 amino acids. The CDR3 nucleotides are TGTGCCAGCAGCCTACAGGCGCCAGATGGCTACACCTTC. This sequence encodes CASSLQAPDGYTF. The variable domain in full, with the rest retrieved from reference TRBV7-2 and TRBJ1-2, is GAGVSQSPSNKVTEKGKDVELRCDPISGHTALYWYRQSLGQGLEFLIYFQGNSAPDKSGLPSDRFSAERTGGSVSTLTIQRTQQEDSAVYLCASSLQAPDGYTFGSGTRLTVV.

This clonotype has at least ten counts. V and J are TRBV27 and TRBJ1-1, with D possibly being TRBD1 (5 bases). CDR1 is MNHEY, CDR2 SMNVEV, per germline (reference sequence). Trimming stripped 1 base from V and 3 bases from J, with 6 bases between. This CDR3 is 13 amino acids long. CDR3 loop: CASSLLGDTEAFF. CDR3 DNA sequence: TGTGCCAGCAGTTTATTGGGGGACACTGAAGCTTTCTTT.

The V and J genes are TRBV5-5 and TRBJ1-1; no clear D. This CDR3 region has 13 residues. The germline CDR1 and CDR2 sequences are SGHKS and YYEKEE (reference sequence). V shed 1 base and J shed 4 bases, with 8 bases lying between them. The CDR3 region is CASSLKGSTEAFF. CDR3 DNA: TGTGCCAGCAGCTTGAAGGGTTCCACTGAAGCTTTCTTT.

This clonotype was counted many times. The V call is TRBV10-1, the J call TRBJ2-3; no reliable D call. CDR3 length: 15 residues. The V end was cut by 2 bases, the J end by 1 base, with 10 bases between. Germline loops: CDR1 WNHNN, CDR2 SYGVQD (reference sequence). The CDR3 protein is CASSETQPRTDTQYF. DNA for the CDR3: TGCGCCAGCAGTGAGACCCAACCCCGCACAGATACGCAGTATTTT.

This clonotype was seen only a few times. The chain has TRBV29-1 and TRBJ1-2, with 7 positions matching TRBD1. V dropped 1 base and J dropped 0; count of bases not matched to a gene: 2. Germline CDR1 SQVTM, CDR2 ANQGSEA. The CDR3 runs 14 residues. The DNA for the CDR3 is TGCAGCGTTGAAGGACAGGGCTCTAACTATGGCTACACCTTC. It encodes CSVEGQGSNYGYTF.

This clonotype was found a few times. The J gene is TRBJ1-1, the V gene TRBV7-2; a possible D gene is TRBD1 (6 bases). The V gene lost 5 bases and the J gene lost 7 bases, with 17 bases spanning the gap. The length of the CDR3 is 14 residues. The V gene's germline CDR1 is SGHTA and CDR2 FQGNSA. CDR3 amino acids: CASSPWQGRGEAFF. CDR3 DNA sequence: TGTGCCAGCAGCCCCTGGCAGGGGAGGGGTGAAGCTTTCTTT.

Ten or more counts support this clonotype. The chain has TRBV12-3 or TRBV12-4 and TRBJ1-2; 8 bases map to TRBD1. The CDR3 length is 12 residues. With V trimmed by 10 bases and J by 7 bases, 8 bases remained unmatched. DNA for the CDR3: TGTGCCACCGCCCAGGGGGCGAGTGGCTACACCTTC. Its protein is CATAQGASGYTF.

CDR3 DNA sequence: TGTGCCAGCAGCTTGTCGGGGGCCACAGATACGCAGTATTTT. Its translation: CASSLSGATDTQYF. The genes are TRBV7-6 and TRBJ2-3; D may correspond to TRBD1 or TRBD2 (6 bases each). Germline CDR1 is SGHVS and CDR2 is FNYEAQ. This CDR3 is 14 amino acids long. Trimming left V 3 bases short and J 2 bases short, with 9 bases between.

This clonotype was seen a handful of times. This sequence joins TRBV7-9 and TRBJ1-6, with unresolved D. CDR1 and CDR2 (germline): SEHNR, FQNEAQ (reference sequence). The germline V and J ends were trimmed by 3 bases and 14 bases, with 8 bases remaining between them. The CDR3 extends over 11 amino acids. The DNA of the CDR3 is TGTGCCAGCAGCTTGGGATTATCCCTCCACTTT. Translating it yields CASSLGLSLHF. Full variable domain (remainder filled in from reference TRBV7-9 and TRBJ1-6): DTGVSQNPRHKITKRGQNVTFRCDPISEHNRLYWYRQTLGQGPEFLTYFQNEAQLEKSRLLSDRFSAERPKGSFSTLEIQRTEQGDSAMYLCASSLGLSLHFGNGTRLTVT.

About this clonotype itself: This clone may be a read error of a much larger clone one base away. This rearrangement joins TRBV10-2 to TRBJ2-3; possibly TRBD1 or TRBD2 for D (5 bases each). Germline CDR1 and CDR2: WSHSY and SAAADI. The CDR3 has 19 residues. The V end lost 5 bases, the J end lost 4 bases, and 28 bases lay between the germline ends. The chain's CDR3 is CASSLVPTGTRADSDTQYF. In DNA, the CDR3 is TGCGCCAGCAGTCTAGTCCCCACGGGGACCAGGGCTGACTCAGATACGCAGTATTTT.

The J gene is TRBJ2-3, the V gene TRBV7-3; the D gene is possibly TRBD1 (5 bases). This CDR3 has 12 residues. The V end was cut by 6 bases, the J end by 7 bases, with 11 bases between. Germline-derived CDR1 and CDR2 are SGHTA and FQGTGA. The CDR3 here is CASSPDSYTQYF. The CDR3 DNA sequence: TGTGCCAGCAGTCCCGACAGCTATACGCAGTATTTT.

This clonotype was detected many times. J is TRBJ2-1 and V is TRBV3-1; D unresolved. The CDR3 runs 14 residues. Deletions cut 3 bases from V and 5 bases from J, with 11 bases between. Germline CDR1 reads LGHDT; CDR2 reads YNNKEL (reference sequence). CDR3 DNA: TGTGCCAGCAGCCAGCTGGCCTTCAACAATGAGCAGTTCTTC. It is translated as CASSQLAFNNEQFF.

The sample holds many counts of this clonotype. The CDR3 region has the DNA TGTGCCAGCAGTTACGCTAAGGGTTCCTATGGCTACACCTTC. Amino acid sequence: CASSYAKGSYGYTF. This chain connects TRBV6-5 to TRBJ1-2; D unclear. This CDR3 region has 14 residues. From germline, CDR1 is MNHEY and CDR2 SVGAGI. The ends were cut back, 2 bases at V and 4 bases at J, with 11 bases in the middle.

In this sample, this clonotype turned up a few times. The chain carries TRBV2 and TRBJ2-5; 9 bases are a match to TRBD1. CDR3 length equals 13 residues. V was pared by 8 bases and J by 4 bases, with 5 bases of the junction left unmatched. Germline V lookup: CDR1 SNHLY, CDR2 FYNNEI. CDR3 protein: CASRTGAGETQYF. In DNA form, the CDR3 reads TGTGCCAGCCGGACAGGGGCAGGAGAGACCCAGTACTTC.

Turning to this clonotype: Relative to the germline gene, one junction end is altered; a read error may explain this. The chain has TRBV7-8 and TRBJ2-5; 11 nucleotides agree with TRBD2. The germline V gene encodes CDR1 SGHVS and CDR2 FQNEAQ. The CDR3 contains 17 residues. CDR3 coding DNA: TGTGCCAGCAGCTCTGGGACTAGCGGAGGCTACCAAGAGGCCCAGTACTTC. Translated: CASSSGTSGGYQEAQYF.

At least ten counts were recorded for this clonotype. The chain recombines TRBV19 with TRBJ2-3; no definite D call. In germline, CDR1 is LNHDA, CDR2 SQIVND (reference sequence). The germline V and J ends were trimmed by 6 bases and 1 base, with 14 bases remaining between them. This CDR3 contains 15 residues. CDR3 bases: TGTGCCAGTAGCCCTGACTGGTACGGCACAGATACGCAGTATTTT. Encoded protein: CASSPDWYGTDTQYF. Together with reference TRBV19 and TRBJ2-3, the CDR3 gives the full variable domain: DGGITQSPKYLFRKEGQNVTLSCEQNLNHDAMYWYRQDPGQGLRLIYYSQIVNDFQKGDIAEGYSVSREKKESFPLTVTSAQKNPTAFYLCASSPDWYGTDTQYFGPGTRLTVL.

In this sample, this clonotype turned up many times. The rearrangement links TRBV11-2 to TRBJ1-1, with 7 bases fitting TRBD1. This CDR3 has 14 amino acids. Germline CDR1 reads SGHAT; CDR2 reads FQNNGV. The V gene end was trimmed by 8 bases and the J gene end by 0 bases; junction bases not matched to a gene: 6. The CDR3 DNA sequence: TGTGCCAGCCGCCTGACAGGGTTGAACACTGAAGCTTTCTTT. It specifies CASRLTGLNTEAFF.

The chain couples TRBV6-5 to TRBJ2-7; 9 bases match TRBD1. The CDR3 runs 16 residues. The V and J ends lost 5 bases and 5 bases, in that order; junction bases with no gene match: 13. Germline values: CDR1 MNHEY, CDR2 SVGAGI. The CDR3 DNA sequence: TGTGCCAGCAGTCCATCGACAGGGGGTAGGCGTCACGAGCAGTACTTC. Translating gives CASSPSTGGRRHEQYF.

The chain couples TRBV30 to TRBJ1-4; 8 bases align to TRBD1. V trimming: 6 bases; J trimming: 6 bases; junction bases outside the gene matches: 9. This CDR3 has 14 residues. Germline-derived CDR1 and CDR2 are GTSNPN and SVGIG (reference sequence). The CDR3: CACIGTGPDEKLFF. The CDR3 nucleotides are TGTGCCTGTATTGGGACAGGTCCTGATGAAAAACTGTTTTTT. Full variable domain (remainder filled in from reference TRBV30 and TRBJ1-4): SQTIHQWPATLVQPVGSPLSLECTVEGTSNPNLYWYRQAAGRGLQLLFYSVGIGQISSEVPQNLSASRPQDRQFILSSKKLLLSDSGFYLCACIGTGPDEKLFFGSGTQLSVL.

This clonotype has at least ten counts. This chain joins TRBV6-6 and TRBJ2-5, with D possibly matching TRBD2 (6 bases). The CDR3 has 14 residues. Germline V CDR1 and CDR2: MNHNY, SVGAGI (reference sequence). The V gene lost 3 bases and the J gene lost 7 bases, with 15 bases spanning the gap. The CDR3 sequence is CASSYAGPEVTQYF. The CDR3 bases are TGTGCCAGCAGTTATGCGGGGCCTGAAGTGACCCAGTACTTC.

The DNA for the CDR3 is TGTGCCAGTAGTATAAAGTACCGGCGGCCCAACACCGGGGAGCTGTTTTTT. This encodes CASSIKYRRPNTGELFF. J is TRBJ2-2 and V is TRBV19; D unresolved. The germline V and J ends were trimmed by 2 bases and 2 bases, with 15 bases remaining between them. Per germline, CDR1 LNHDA and CDR2 SQIVND (reference sequence). This CDR3 comprises 17 residues. Together with reference TRBV19 and TRBJ2-2, the CDR3 gives the full variable domain: DGGITQSPKYLFRKEGQNVTLSCEQNLNHDAMYWYRQDPGQGLRLIYYSQIVNDFQKGDIAEGYSVSREKKESFPLTVTSAQKNPTAFYLCASSIKYRRPNTGELFFGEGSRLTVL.

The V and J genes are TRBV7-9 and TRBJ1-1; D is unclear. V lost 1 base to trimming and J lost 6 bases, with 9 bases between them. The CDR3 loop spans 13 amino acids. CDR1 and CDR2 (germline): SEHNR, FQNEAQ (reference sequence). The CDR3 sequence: CASSLEFRAEAFF. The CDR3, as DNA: TGTGCCAGCAGCTTAGAATTTCGGGCTGAAGCTTTCTTT.

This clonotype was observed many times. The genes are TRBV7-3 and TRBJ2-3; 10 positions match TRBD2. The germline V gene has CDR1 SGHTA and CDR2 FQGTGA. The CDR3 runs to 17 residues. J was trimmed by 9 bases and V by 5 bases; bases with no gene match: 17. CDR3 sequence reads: CASSPSASGGSGVTQYF. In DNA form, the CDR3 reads TGTGCCAGCAGCCCCTCCGCTAGCGGGGGCAGCGGAGTCACGCAGTATTTT.

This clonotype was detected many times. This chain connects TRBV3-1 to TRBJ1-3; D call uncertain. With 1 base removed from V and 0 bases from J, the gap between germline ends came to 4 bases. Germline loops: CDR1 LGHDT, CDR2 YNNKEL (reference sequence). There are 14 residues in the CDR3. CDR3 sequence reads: CASSQAASGNTIYF. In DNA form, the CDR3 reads TGTGCCAGCAGCCAAGCGGCCTCTGGAAACACCATATATTTT.

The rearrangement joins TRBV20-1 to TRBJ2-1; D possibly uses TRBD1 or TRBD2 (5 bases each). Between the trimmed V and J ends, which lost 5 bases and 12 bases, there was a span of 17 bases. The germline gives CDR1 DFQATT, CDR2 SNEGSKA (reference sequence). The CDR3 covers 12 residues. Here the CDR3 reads CSAGRDATPQFF. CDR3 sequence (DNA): TGCAGTGCTGGCCGGGACGCCACTCCGCAGTTCTTC.

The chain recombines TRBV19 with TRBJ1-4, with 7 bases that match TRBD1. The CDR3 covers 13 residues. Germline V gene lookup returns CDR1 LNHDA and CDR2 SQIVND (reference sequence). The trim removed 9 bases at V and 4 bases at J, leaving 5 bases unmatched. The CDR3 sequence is CASGTVGNEKLFF. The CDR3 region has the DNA TGTGCCAGCGGGACAGTTGGTAATGAAAAACTGTTTTTT. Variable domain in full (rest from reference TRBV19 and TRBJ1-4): DGGITQSPKYLFRKEGQNVTLSCEQNLNHDAMYWYRQDPGQGLRLIYYSQIVNDFQKGDIAEGYSVSREKKESFPLTVTSAQKNPTAFYLCASGTVGNEKLFFGSGTQLSVL.

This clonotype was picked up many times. CDR3 bases: TGTGCCAGCAGCCCCACGGGGTATGAAAAACTGTTTTTT. Its translation: CASSPTGYEKLFF. V gene TRBV3-1 combines with J gene TRBJ1-4; D gene ambiguous. V lost 4 bases and J lost 6, with 9 bases in between. Germline-derived CDR1 and CDR2 are LGHDT and YNNKEL (reference sequence). This CDR3 contains 13 residues.

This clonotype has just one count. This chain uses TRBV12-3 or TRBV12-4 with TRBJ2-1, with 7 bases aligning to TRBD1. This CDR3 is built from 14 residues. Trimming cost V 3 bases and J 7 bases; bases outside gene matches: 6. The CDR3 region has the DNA TGTGCCAGCAGTTTCGGACAGGCTCGTAATGAGCAGTTCTTC. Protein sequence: CASSFGQARNEQFF.